This is a list of T cell receptor beta chains from one sample in a study of sequential checkpoint blockade in melanoma. TCRdb's table, derived via immunoSEQ multiplex PCR, lists solely in-frame clones and lacks some. The table has more than 10,000 clones, roughly four fifths seen once. Sequences were derived from CD8+ T cells sorted from blood (inferred from file names), sampled from a patient given nivolumab and ipilimumab in sequence. The receptors originated from a human donor with melanoma. CDR3s leave out the opening cysteine and the closing phenylalanine or tryptophan.

V gene	CDR3 protein
TRBV9	ASSVVRAGGHTEAF
TRBV7-9	ASSLNGRASF
TRBV5-1	ASSWRAVYNEQF
TRBV5-1	ASSLATGYGYT
TRBV7-9	ASSLDAEQF
TRBV28	ASSLYRDLGTGELF
TRBV4-3	ASSQDSIRGKYGYT
TRBV9	ASSLDRVAYTQY
TRBV27	ASSLYGDTQY
TRBV4-1	ASSHQDTANYEQY
TRBV19	ASSLPWVVRSGELF
TRBV13	ASSYASGLNEQY
TRBV7-9	ASTPQGNYGYT
TRBV10-1	ATQEFKNTEAF
TRBV9	ASSVGGRGTDTQY
TRBV27	ASSSYGGVGSYNEQF